The 31 T cell receptor beta chains below were found in one sample sequenced in a study of T cell responses to AZD1222 COVID-19 vaccine. Generated by immunoSEQ multiplex PCR, the TCRdb table keeps only in-frame clones and is missing some. The table shows approximately 100,000 clones, with around 87% occurring only once. This specimen was peripheral blood, taken 28 days after the second AZD1222 dose. These receptors originate from an adult who received the AZD1222 COVID-19 vaccine.

This clone came up a few times. The rearrangement links TRBV27 to TRBJ1-6; TRBD1 aligns across 11 bases. The CDR3 contains 16 residues. V dropped 6 bases and J dropped 5; count of bases not matched to a gene: 6. The germline CDR1 and CDR2 sequences are MNHEY and SMNVEV (reference sequence). CDR3 loop: CASSIGTGGNNSPLHF. The CDR3 nucleotides read TGTGCCAGCAGCATAGGGACAGGGGGAAATAATTCACCCCTCCACTTT.

The rearrangement uses TRBV25-1 and TRBJ2-7; 13 nucleotides agree with TRBD2. CDR3 length equals 16 residues. CDR1 is MGHDK and CDR2 is SYGVNS in the germline V gene. V was pared by 4 bases and J by 3 bases, with 6 bases of the junction left unmatched. The CDR3 region is CASSATSGRTDYEQYF. CDR3 in DNA: TGTGCCAGCAGTGCGACTAGCGGGAGGACCGACTACGAGCAGTACTTC.

CDR3 residues: CASSTSGQIYEQYF. CDR3 sequence (DNA): TGCGCCAGCAGCACATCGGGACAGATCTACGAGCAGTACTTC. The chain joins TRBV5-1 to TRBJ2-7, with 7 bases that match TRBD1. CDR1 SGHRS and CDR2 YFSETQ come from the germline V gene. Unmatched junction bases numbered 7, after V lost 4 bases and J lost 3 bases. The CDR3 sequence is 14 residues long.

The table lists this clone with a count of one. The chain couples TRBV29-1 to TRBJ1-1; 10 bases align to TRBD1. V dropped 6 bases and J dropped 11; count of bases not matched to a gene: 6. CDR1 SQVTM and CDR2 ANQGSEA come from the germline V gene. This CDR3 region has 11 residues. CDR3 nucleotides: TGCAGCGTGGGAGGGACAGGGGACGCTTTCTTT. Protein product: CSVGGTGDAFF.

Here the CDR3 DNA reads TGTGCCAGCAGCGCTGGACAGTGGGGCACTGAAGCTTTCTTT. As protein: CASSAGQWGTEAFF. V usage is TRBV9 and J usage is TRBJ1-1, with TRBD1 as a possible D gene (6 bases). Looked up from germline, CDR1 is SGDLS and CDR2 is YYNGEE. Between the trimmed V and J ends, which lost 3 bases and 4 bases, there was a span of 13 bases. The CDR3 is 14 amino acids. Combining the CDR3 with reference TRBV9 and TRBJ1-1 gives the whole variable domain DSGVTQTPKHLITATGQRVTLRCSPRSGDLSVYWYQQSLDQGLQFLIQYYNGEERAKGNILERFSAQQFPDLHSELNLSSLELGDSALYFCASSAGQWGTEAFFGQGTRLTVV.

The chain has TRBV5-4 and TRBJ2-3, with D perhaps TRBD1 or TRBD2 (5 bases each). Germline CDR1 reads SGHNT; CDR2 reads YYREEE (reference sequence). CDR3 size: 13 residues. V was trimmed by 3 bases and J by 4 bases, leaving 9 bases between them. The CDR3 reads CASSWVGADTQYF. CDR3 DNA: TGTGCCAGCAGCTGGGTGGGGGCAGATACGCAGTATTTT. Looking up the rest from reference TRBV5-4 and TRBJ2-3 gives the full variable domain: ETGVTQSPTHLIKTRGQQVTLRCSSQSGHNTVSWYQQALGQGPQFIFQYYREEENGRGNFPPRFSGLQFPNYSSELNVNALELDDSALYLCASSWVGADTQYFGPGTRLTVL.

The CDR3 loop is CATSRDERGRDPSADTQYF. The DNA of the CDR3 is TGTGCCACCAGCAGAGACGAGCGGGGCAGGGATCCATCGGCAGATACGCAGTATTTT. The J gene is TRBJ2-3, the V gene TRBV15; 7 bases match TRBD2. This CDR3 region has 19 residues. In germline, CDR1 is LNHNV, CDR2 YYDKDF (reference sequence). V dropped 0 bases and J dropped 4; count of bases not matched to a gene: 16. The full variable domain, rest sourced from reference TRBV15 and TRBJ2-3, is DAMVIQNPRYQVTQFGKPVTLSCSQTLNHNVMYWYQQKSSQAPKLLFHYYDKDFNNEADTPDNFQSRRPNTSFCFLDIRSPGLGDTAMYLCATSRDERGRDPSADTQYFGPGTRLTVL.

The J gene is TRBJ1-3, the V gene TRBV9, with D unclear. The CDR3 runs 14 residues. The V gene lost 0 bases and the J gene lost 2 bases, with 6 bases spanning the gap. Per the germline V gene, CDR1 is SGDLS and CDR2 is YYNGEE. CDR3 residues: CASSVATTGNTIYF. As DNA, the CDR3 is TGTGCCAGCAGCGTAGCCACAACTGGAAACACCATATATTTT.

DNA of the CDR3: TGTGCCAGCAGCCAAGATCCGGCACAGGGGATAAACCAGTACTTC. Its protein is CASSQDPAQGINQYF. This chain links TRBV4-2 with TRBJ2-7; TRBD1 aligns across 7 bases. This CDR3 is built from 15 residues. V trimming: 0 bases; J trimming: 10 bases; junction bases outside the gene matches: 12. CDR1 and CDR2 from the germline V gene are LGHNA and YNFKEQ.

This clone has only one observation. The chain recombines TRBV7-9 with TRBJ1-2; the D gene is possibly TRBD1 (5 bases). V gave up 5 bases and J gave up 2 bases, with 15 bases separating them. The CDR3 is 15 amino acids. The V gene's germline CDR1 is SEHNR and CDR2 FQNEAQ (reference sequence). CDR3 DNA: TGTGCCAGCAGCCCCGGTCAGGGTGGCAACTATGGCTACACCTTC. Translation gives CASSPGQGGNYGYTF.

The V and J genes are TRBV1 and TRBJ2-2. TRBV1 is a recognized pseudogene. The CDR3 spans 10 residues. The CDR3 is CTSSRGELFF. Written as DNA, the CDR3 is TGCACCAGCAGCCGCGGGGAGCTGTTTTTT.

The chain carries TRBV6-5 and TRBJ2-1, with a tentative D call TRBD1 (6 bases). Germline loops: CDR1 MNHEY, CDR2 SVGAGI. The CDR3 is made up of 15 amino acids. With 7 bases removed from V and 6 bases from J, the gap between germline ends came to 19 bases. CDR3 sequence: CASTTSARGSNEQFF. As DNA, the CDR3 is TGTGCCAGCACCACATCAGCAAGGGGGAGCAATGAGCAGTTCTTC.

The chain carries TRBV11-2 and TRBJ1-2; the D gene is possibly TRBD1 (5 bases). V was pared by 7 bases and J by 4 bases, with 19 bases between. Germline assignment: CDR1 SGHAT and CDR2 FQNNGV. The length of the CDR3 is 15 residues. The CDR3, as DNA: TGTGCCAGCAAAAAAAACCGGGACCCCCCCTATGGCTACACCTTC. This translates into CASKKNRDPPYGYTF.

This sequence joins TRBV20-1 and TRBJ2-1; the D is unclear. This CDR3 is built from 10 residues. Trimming removed 4 bases from V and 9 bases from J, with 7 bases in between. CDR1 is DFQATT and CDR2 is SNEGSKA in the germline V gene (reference sequence). The CDR3 DNA is TGCAGTGCTATGAGGATTGAGCAGTTCTTC. Protein product: CSAMRIEQFF.

The V gene is TRBV7-2, the J gene TRBJ2-2; D is possibly TRBD1 or TRBD2 (5 bases each). Germline V lookup: CDR1 SGHTA, CDR2 FQGNSA. This CDR3 region has 16 residues. V shed 1 base and J shed 7 bases, with 16 bases lying between them. The CDR3 spells CASSLVGPAGGGELFF. DNA of the CDR3: TGTGCCAGCAGCTTAGTGGGGCCGGCGGGTGGCGGGGAGCTGTTTTTT.

V and J are TRBV5-4 and TRBJ1-4; D is undetermined. V gave up 0 bases and J gave up 8 bases, with 8 bases separating them. Germline lookup yields CDR1 SGHNT and CDR2 YYREEE (reference sequence). The length of the CDR3 is 13 residues. For the CDR3, the DNA is TGTGCCAGCAGCTTGGGCGCGGGCGAAAAACTGTTTTTT. As protein: CASSLGAGEKLFF.

V usage is TRBV12-5 and J usage is TRBJ1-5, with a tentative D call TRBD1 (5 bases). The CDR3 runs to 16 residues. The germline gives CDR1 LGHNT, CDR2 FRNRAP. Trimming took off 2 bases at V and 2 bases at J, with 13 bases between the two ends. Here the CDR3 reads CASGLLGGVGNQPQHF. CDR3 DNA sequence: TGTGCTAGTGGTTTGTTGGGGGGGGTTGGCAATCAGCCCCAGCATTTT.

This sequence joins TRBV5-6 and TRBJ1-6; D uncertain. Germline values: CDR1 SGHDT, CDR2 YYEEEE. V lost 4 bases to trimming and J lost 12 bases, with 14 bases between them. This CDR3 is 13 amino acids long. Here the CDR3 DNA reads TGTGCCAGCAGCGTGGCGGTTGGGGTACCCCTCCACTTT. Translated, it gives CASSVAVGVPLHF.

The CDR3 bases are TGTGCCAGCAGCTTAGGGTCAGCTCTCTCTGGAAACACCATATATTTT. Protein product: CASSLGSALSGNTIYF. The chain is built from TRBV7-3 and TRBJ1-3; D not resolved. Per the germline V gene, CDR1 is SGHTA and CDR2 is FQGTGA. The CDR3 is 16 residues long. V gave up 2 bases and J gave up 0 bases, with 11 bases separating them.

Only a few counts were recorded for this clone. The chain carries TRBV5-1 and TRBJ1-4; D might be TRBD1 (5 bases). This CDR3 has 14 residues. Germline V gene sequence: CDR1 SGHRS, CDR2 YFSETQ. V lost 3 bases and J lost 4, with 10 bases in between. The CDR3 DNA reads TGCGCCAGCAGCTACAGGTCGCGTAATGAAAAACTGTTTTTT. As protein: CASSYRSRNEKLFF.

V and J are TRBV19 and TRBJ1-5; D uncertain. CDR1 is LNHDA, CDR2 SQIVND, per germline (reference sequence). Trimming left V 2 bases short and J 4 bases short, with 9 bases between. The CDR3 runs to 14 residues. The CDR3 reads CASSILVGNQPQHF. As DNA, the CDR3 is TGTGCCAGTAGTATACTTGTGGGTAATCAGCCCCAGCATTTT. The complete variable domain, with remaining parts taken from reference TRBV19 and TRBJ1-5, reads DGGITQSPKYLFRKEGQNVTLSCEQNLNHDAMYWYRQDPGQGLRLIYYSQIVNDFQKGDIAEGYSVSREKKESFPLTVTSAQKNPTAFYLCASSILVGNQPQHFGDGTRLSIL.

The chain couples TRBV6-5 to TRBJ2-3, with D perhaps given as TRBD1 or TRBD2 (5 bases each). V gave up 2 bases and J gave up 6 bases, with 18 bases separating them. Germline V gene sequence: CDR1 MNHEY, CDR2 SVGAGI. This CDR3 has 16 amino acids. CDR3 residues: CASSYSGQHVPDTQYF. In DNA form, the CDR3 reads TGTGCCAGCAGTTACAGCGGACAACACGTCCCGGATACGCAGTATTTT.

This clone is a singleton in its sample. The gene calls are TRBV9 and TRBJ2-7; perhaps TRBD2 as D (6 bases). The CDR3 totals 15 residues. Trimming left V 0 bases short and J 3 bases short, with 13 bases between. Per germline, CDR1 SGDLS and CDR2 YYNGEE. In DNA, the CDR3 is TGTGCCAGCAGCGTAGGTCCAGCGGGCGACTACGAGCAGTACTTC. This sequence encodes CASSVGPAGDYEQYF.

This clone turned up a few times. This chain connects TRBV30 to TRBJ1-1, with 7 bases that match TRBD1. The junction had 13 bases not matched to a gene; V was cut back by 2 bases and J by 4 bases. The CDR3 loop spans 16 amino acids. From germline, CDR1 is GTSNPN and CDR2 SVGIG (reference sequence). The CDR3 DNA follows: TGTGCCTGGAGTCCCCTAGGAAGGGGGCTTGGCACTGAAGCTTTCTTT. Protein product: CAWSPLGRGLGTEAFF.

The chain has TRBV6-2 or TRBV6-3 and TRBJ2-5; D unresolved. Deletions cut 2 bases from V and 5 bases from J, with 12 bases between. The CDR3 runs 14 residues. Germline lookup yields CDR1 MNHEY and CDR2 SVGEGT. This CDR3 reads CASSYQRIVETQYF. CDR3 DNA sequence: TGTGCCAGCAGTTACCAACGAATAGTTGAGACCCAGTACTTC.

V and J are TRBV5-8 and TRBJ1-3; 10 positions agree with TRBD1. Trimming cost V 4 bases and J 5 bases; bases outside gene matches: 9. In germline, CDR1 is SGHTS, CDR2 YDEGEE. This CDR3 contains 16 residues. CDR3 nucleotides: TGTGCCAGCAGCAAACAAACGGGACAGGGGAGAAACACCATATATTTT. This translates into CASSKQTGQGRNTIYF.

The rearrangement links TRBV12-3 or TRBV12-4 to TRBJ2-1; D ambiguous. Trimming removed 4 bases at V and 9 bases at J, with 7 bases between. The CDR3 extends over 11 amino acids. CDR3 sequence: CASSYYSEQFF. CDR3 nucleotide sequence: TGTGCCAGCAGTTATTATAGTGAGCAGTTCTTC.

J is TRBJ2-1 and V is TRBV10-3, with 12 bases identical to TRBD2. V was clipped by 0 bases and J by 9 bases; unmatched bases: 6. Per germline, CDR1 ENHRY and CDR2 SYGVKD. The CDR3 consists of 16 residues. The CDR3 bases are TGTGCCATCAGTGAGTCGGCTAGCGGGGGGGTAGGTGAGCAGTTCTTC. Protein: CAISESASGGVGEQFF.

This clone appeared a single time. The rearrangement links TRBV19 to TRBJ1-5, with D perhaps TRBD1 (5 bases). The CDR3 contains 16 residues. V lost 9 bases and J lost 1, with 19 bases in between. Looked up from germline, CDR1 is LNHDA and CDR2 is SQIVND (reference sequence). CDR3 nucleotides: TGTGCCAGAGAAGGGACCGAGCGGCCCAGCAATCAGCCCCAGCATTTT. Translated: CAREGTERPSNQPQHF.

The CDR3 region is CASRPGTGNGYTF. CDR3 DNA: TGTGCCAGCAGACCTGGGACAGGGAACGGCTACACCTTC. This sequence joins TRBV16 and TRBJ1-2; 9 bases agree with TRBD1. This CDR3 spans 13 amino acids. Germline trimming cut 6 bases from V and 8 bases from J; bases unmatched to any gene: 7. Germline loops: CDR1 KGHSY, CDR2 FQNENV.

The chain combines TRBV9 with TRBJ2-1; tentative D call: TRBD2 (6 bases). CDR1 and CDR2 (germline): SGDLS, YYNGEE. The CDR3 sequence is 16 residues long. V was shortened by 3 bases and J by 0 bases, with 13 bases between the two germline ends. The CDR3 sequence is CASSAMSGLSYNEQFF. The CDR3 bases are TGTGCCAGCAGCGCTATGAGCGGGCTCTCCTACAATGAGCAGTTCTTC.